What follows describes a single T cell receptor (beta chain). Source study methods: It was from reference gene primer amplification that nucleated cell counts were estimated. The assay was immunoSEQ multiplex PCR, and TCRdb's table has in-frame clones only and misses some. The V and J calls and the clone size are those of that table, but D and trimming were determined from the DNA. The top ten hold 3.2% of the sample, which has 50,000 to 65,000 clones, just over 85% seen once. In germline, CDR1 is LNHDA, CDR2 SQIVND (reference sequence). CDR3 size: 13 residues. The J segment lost 10 bases and the V segment lost 4 bases, leaving 2 bases of the junction unmatched. This entry is derived from a study of blood T cell repertoires in COVID-19. Background on the study: Samples representing acute and convalescent COVID-19 were sourced from the United States, Italy and Spain.

The TCR sequence derives from a man aged 45-65 years with active COVID-19. The chain combines TRBV19 with TRBJ2-1, with 12 bases matching TRBD2. The sequencing input was peripheral blood. Here the CDR3 reads CASSTGLAGEQFF. In nucleotides, the CDR3 is TGTGCCAGTAGTACCGGACTAGCGGGAGAGCAGTTCTTC. The whole variable domain, remainder taken from reference TRBV19 and TRBJ2-1, is DGGITQSPKYLFRKEGQNVTLSCEQNLNHDAMYWYRQDPGQGLRLIYYSQIVNDFQKGDIAEGYSVSREKKESFPLTVTSAQKNPTAFYLCASSTGLAGEQFFGPGTRLTVL.